This note documents a single T cell receptor (beta chain) sequence. In the original analysis: It was from reference gene primer amplification that nucleated cell counts were estimated. Generated by immunoSEQ multiplex PCR, the TCRdb table keeps only in-frame clones and is missing some. D and trimming were read from the DNA, whereas the V and J calls and clone size are those reported in that table. The sample shows some 300,000 clones, 90% of them seen only once. The data stem from a study of blood T cell repertoires in COVID-19. Study information: Samples of COVID-19 (acute and convalescent) were obtained from the United States, Italy and Spain. Sources were T cells, B-cell-depleted T cells, or PBMCs; the material itself was cDNA or gDNA.

Germline V gene data show CDR1 as MDHEN and CDR2 as SYDVKM. Between the trimmed V and J ends, which lost 6 bases and 9 bases, there was a span of 18 bases. This CDR3 is 14 amino acids long. During active infection, Seattle patients enrolled and were then monitored through disease. The V gene is TRBV28, the J gene TRBJ2-1; the D gene is possibly TRBD2 (7 bases). This TCR came from a woman aged 40 to 50 with COVID-19, enrolled during active disease. Sequencing was done on a sample of peripheral blood. CDR3 bases: TGTGCCAGCAGACATGAGGGGGGGGCGGGTGAGCAGTTCTTC. Encoded protein: CASRHEGGAGEQFF.